These 11 T cell receptor beta chains were all obtained from the same sample, sequenced in a study of shared clonotypes between healthy human individuals. Sequencing was performed with immunoSEQ multiplex PCR; in TCRdb, only in-frame clones are kept and a portion is missing. The data hold about 2 million clones, with less than 95% observed a single time. Naive CD8 isolation took CD45RO-negative cells positively selected for CCR7 and excluded terminally differentiated effector memory CD45RA+ cells. The sample comprised naive CD8+ T cells sorted from blood. These receptor sequences come from a man aged 18-30 years in good health.

Remarks on this clone: Other DNA sequences in the sample encode the same CDR3. This chain connects TRBV18 to TRBJ1-2, with D hard to call. The CDR3 covers 15 residues. Looked up from germline, CDR1 is KGHSH and CDR2 is LQKENI. V lost 2 bases and J 2 bases, leaving 12 bases between the germline ends. The CDR3 reads CASSPVSQDNYGYTF. CDR3 DNA: TGTGCCAGCTCACCAGTTTCGCAGGACAACTATGGCTACACCTTC.

The chain joins TRBV7-9 to TRBJ2-7; D may correspond to TRBD1 or TRBD2 (5 bases each). The germline V and J ends were trimmed by 2 bases and 6 bases, with 14 bases remaining between them. The CDR3 spans 14 residues. Germline loops: CDR1 SEHNR, CDR2 FQNEAQ (reference sequence). The CDR3 spells CASSLSGPYLEQYF. In DNA form, the CDR3 reads TGTGCCAGCAGCTTATCGGGACCGTACCTCGAGCAGTACTTC.

In the case of this clone: The same CDR3 also results from other DNA sequences found in this sample. V and J are TRBV27 and TRBJ1-2, with 7 bases fitting TRBD1. The CDR3 is made up of 13 amino acids. V lost 5 bases to trimming and J lost 2 bases; unmatched junction nucleotides: 2. CDR1 and CDR2 from the germline V gene are MNHEY and SMNVEV (reference sequence). CDR3 DNA: TGTGCCAGCAGTCAACAGGGGAACTATGGCTACACCTTC. It codes for CASSQQGNYGYTF.

CDR3: CASSLGNQNTEAFF. The CDR3 DNA reads TGTGCCAGCAGCTTAGGGAACCAGAACACTGAAGCTTTCTTT. This chain uses TRBV7-9 with TRBJ1-1; D not certain. This CDR3 region has 14 residues. Deletions cut 1 base from V and 1 base from J, with 7 bases between. The germline CDR1 and CDR2 sequences are SEHNR and FQNEAQ (reference sequence).

The V call is TRBV6-1, the J call TRBJ2-7; perhaps TRBD2 as D (6 bases). The germline CDR1 and CDR2 sequences are MNHNS and SASEGT. Trimming pared 2 bases from V and 5 bases from J, leaving 10 bases between. This CDR3 spans 13 amino acids. As DNA, the CDR3 is TGTGCCAGCAGTGAATTGTCGGGAGACGAGCAGTACTTC. The encoded protein is CASSELSGDEQYF.

V is TRBV6-5 and J is TRBJ2-7; possibly TRBD1 for D (6 bases). Trimming stripped 6 bases from V and 3 bases from J, with 15 bases between. This CDR3 is built from 14 residues. From germline, CDR1 is MNHEY and CDR2 SVGAGI. The CDR3 region is CASRTGTSLYEQYF. CDR3 DNA: TGTGCCAGCAGGACCGGGACATCGCTCTACGAGCAGTACTTC.

Turning to this clone: The same CDR3 also results from other DNA sequences found in this sample. The rearrangement joins TRBV27 to TRBJ2-1; D not certain. This CDR3 contains 14 residues. Trimming took 2 bases from V and 0 from J, leaving 5 bases between them. CDR1 MNHEY and CDR2 SMNVEV come from the germline V gene (reference sequence). The CDR3 nucleotides read TGTGCCAGCAGTTTAGCCTACTCCTACAATGAGCAGTTCTTC. Encoded protein: CASSLAYSYNEQFF.

Here the CDR3 reads CASSPDTTYEQYF. The CDR3 DNA reads as TGTGCCAGCAGCCCCGACACAACCTACGAGCAGTACTTC. The chain employs TRBV9 and TRBJ2-7; D is unclear. The germline V gene encodes CDR1 SGDLS and CDR2 YYNGEE. The germline V and J ends were trimmed by 4 bases and 2 bases, with 10 bases remaining between them. The CDR3 extends over 13 amino acids.

The chain carries TRBV13 and TRBJ1-4, with 8 bases lining up with TRBD1. Germline lookup yields CDR1 PRHDT and CDR2 FYEKMQ (reference sequence). V gave up 5 bases and J gave up 6 bases; unmatched junction bases: 5. The CDR3 totals 14 residues. For the CDR3, the DNA is TGTGCCAGCAGCCTCTGGACAGGGCATGAAAAACTGTTTTTT. This translates into CASSLWTGHEKLFF.

The V call is TRBV5-3, the J call TRBJ1-5; no firm D call. TRBV5-3 counts as an open reading frame of uncertain function. The CDR3 has 17 amino acids. Between the trimmed V and J ends, which lost 0 bases and 0 bases, there was a span of 13 bases. CDR3 sequence reads: CARSLEVGQDSNQPQHF. The DNA for the CDR3 is TGTGCCAGAAGCTTGGAGGTTGGGCAGGATAGCAATCAGCCCCAGCATTTT.

The chain uses TRBV6-5 and TRBJ2-4, with TRBD1 identical over 8 bases. Germline-derived CDR1 and CDR2 are MNHEY and SVGAGI. The CDR3 is made up of 15 amino acids. The V and J ends lost 5 bases and 5 bases, in that order; junction bases with no gene match: 8. CDR3 sequence: CASSPLDRDQNIQYF. CDR3 nucleotides: TGTGCCAGCAGTCCCCTGGACAGGGATCAAAACATTCAGTACTTC.